The rows below give T cell receptor beta chains drawn from one sample of a study of low-dose radiotherapy and immunotherapy resistance in tumors. TCRdb reprocessed the reads via MiXCR and lists one record per CDR3 protein. The data hold about 44,000 distinct CDR3 sequences, with about 25% observed a single time. Here the sequenced sample was PBMCs, taken after low-dose radiotherapy plus immunotherapy. The source is a male donor with prostate cancer. Both conserved end residues are part of each CDR3. The order of the fields is J gene, V gene, D gene, clone size, CDR3 protein, CDR3 DNA. D genes are given only for firm matches. A row's size may be missing; if present it is once, few, many or a size class.

TRBJ2-5 TRBV28 - - CASTVYRGTRLETQYF TGTGCCAGCACCGTTTATAGGGGGACGAGGTTAGAGACCCAGTACTTC
TRBJ2-7 TRBV29-1 - few CSVLTGRLGYEQYF TGCAGCGTCCTCACAGGGCGGTTGGGCTACGAGCAGTACTTC
TRBJ1-1 TRBV10-1 - - CASSGDDTEAFF TGCGCCAGCAGTGGGGACGACACTGAAGCTTTCTTT
TRBJ2-3 TRBV30 - many CAWSASRGDTQYF TGTGCCTGGAGCGCTTCCCGAGGAGATACGCAGTATTTT
TRBJ2-7 TRBV29-1 - many CSVSGVRSGAASYEQYF TGCAGCGTTTCGGGGGTGAGGTCGGGGGCAGCCTCCTACGAGCAGTACTTC
TRBJ2-7 TRBV6-2/TRBV6-3 - many CASSYSGQIYEQYF TGTGCCAGCAGTTACTCCGGACAGATCTACGAGCAGTACTTC
TRBJ2-3 TRBV20-1 - - CSARVDAGKADTQYF TGCAGTGCTAGGGTTGACGCGGGGAAGGCAGATACGCAGTATTTT
TRBJ2-7 TRBV27 TRBD1 many CASLIRSGTAYEQYF TGTGCCAGCCTAATACGGTCCGGGACAGCATACGAGCAGTACTTC
TRBJ2-3 TRBV4-1 TRBD2 - CASSQLLAGKADTQYF TGCGCCAGCAGCCAGTTACTAGCGGGAAAGGCAGATACGCAGTATTTT
TRBJ1-5 TRBV2 - many CASRKQGNLYQPQHF TGTGCCAGCAGAAAACAAGGTAACCTCTATCAGCCCCAGCATTTT
TRBJ2-1 TRBV5-1 - - CASSIYLCSVDGQGAQGNEQFF -
TRBJ1-2 TRBV7-9 - - CASSLVTGNDGYTF TGTGCCAGCAGCTTAGTCACGGGAAATGATGGCTACACCTTC
TRBJ1-1 TRBV11-2 - - CASSLEGAGNTEAFF TGTGCCAGCAGCTTAGAGGGGGCGGGGAACACTGAAGCTTTCTTT
TRBJ2-3 TRBV10-2 TRBD2 - CASIGAGGSDTQYF TGTGCCAGCATAGGGGCGGGGGGCTCAGATACGCAGTATTTT
TRBJ2-5 TRBV20-1 - many CSASGGGGQETQYF TGCAGTGCTAGTGGCGGAGGGGGACAAGAGACCCAGTACTTC
TRBJ2-2 TRBV4-2 - many CASRPSGDTGELFF TGTGCCAGCAGGCCCAGCGGAGACACCGGGGAGCTGTTTTTT
TRBJ2-5 TRBV9 TRBD2 many CASSPTSGKETQYF TGTGCCAGCAGCCCGACTAGCGGAAAAGAGACCCAGTACTTC
TRBJ2-2 TRBV6-2/TRBV6-3 - many CASSEVEGGTGELFF TGTGCCAGCAGTGAGGTTGAAGGGGGCACCGGGGAGCTGTTTTTT
TRBJ2-2 TRBV29-1 TRBD1 many CSVEDDRGLGELFF TGCAGCGTTGAAGACGACAGGGGGCTCGGGGAGCTGTTTTTT
TRBJ1-4 TRBV28 - many CASSSPGANEKLFF TGTGCCAGCAGTTCCCCGGGGGCAAATGAAAAACTGTTTTTT
TRBJ2-2 TRBV20-1 TRBD1 many CSAPDRGPTGELFF TGCAGTGCCCCGGACAGGGGGCCCACCGGGGAGCTGTTTTTT
TRBJ2-7 TRBV10-3 TRBD2 many CAISPGLAGSYEQYF TGTGCCATCAGTCCCGGACTAGCGGGGTCGTACGAGCAGTACTTC
TRBJ2-1 TRBV6-2/TRBV6-3 - many CASSYTNYNEQFF TGTGCCAGCAGTTACACCAACTACAATGAGCAGTTCTTC
TRBJ1-1 TRBV2 - many CASSGGNSNTEAFF TGTGCCAGCAGTGGAGGGAACTCGAACACTGAAGCTTTCTTT
TRBJ2-5 TRBV11-2 - many CASTSVETQYF TGTGCCAGCACCTCTGTCGAGACCCAGTACTTC
TRBJ1-1 TRBV3-1 - many CASSQDARGLNTEAFF TGTGCCAGCAGCCAAGATGCTAGGGGGTTGAACACTGAAGCTTTCTTT
TRBJ2-7 TRBV24-1 - many CATSDFWVNEQYF TGTGCCACCAGTGATTTTTGGGTGAACGAGCAGTACTTC
TRBJ2-1 TRBV6-5 TRBD2 many CASSRTGLAGVKGRLGYNEQFF TGTGCCAGCAGTAGGACGGGACTAGCGGGAGTTAAGGGGAGGTTAGGATACAATGAGCAGTTCTTC
TRBJ2-1 TRBV30 TRBD1 many CAWSMDRRHNEQFF TGTGCCTGGAGTATGGACAGGCGCCACAATGAGCAGTTCTTC
TRBJ1-1 TRBV2 TRBD1 many CASSKDRGETEAFF TGTGCCAGCAGTAAGGACAGGGGGGAAACTGAAGCTTTCTTT
TRBJ1-1 TRBV5-1 - many CASSLAVYNTEAFF TGCGCCAGCAGCTTGGCAGTCTATAACACTGAAGCTTTCTTT
TRBJ2-1 TRBV23-1 - - CASSQSGVTEQFF TGCGCCAGCAGTCAATCGGGAGTGACTGAGCAGTTCTTC
TRBJ2-4 TRBV19 - many CASSADRLKNIQYF TGTGCCAGTAGCGCGGACCGACTCAAAAACATTCAGTACTTC
TRBJ2-1 TRBV11-2 TRBD1 many CASSLDRGLSNEQFF TGTGCCAGCAGCTTAGACAGGGGGCTCTCCAATGAGCAGTTCTTC
TRBJ1-2 TRBV18 - many CASSPNQNSEGGYTF TGTGCCAGCTCACCAAATCAGAACTCAGAGGGTGGCTACACCTTC
TRBJ2-7 TRBV5-1 TRBD2 many CASSLGLAGVTYEQYF TGCGCCAGCAGCTTGGGGCTAGCGGGAGTAACGTACGAGCAGTACTTC
TRBJ1-1 TRBV28 TRBD1 many CASSPGGETEAFF TGTGCCAGCAGTCCAGGGGGCGAGACTGAAGCTTTCTTT
TRBJ2-7 TRBV5-1 TRBD1 - CASSLDPTGNEQYF TGCGCCAGCAGCCTGGACCCGACAGGGAACGAGCAGTACTTC
TRBJ1-5 TRBV29-1 - many CSISEGNQPQHF TGCAGCATCAGTGAAGGAAATCAGCCCCAGCATTTT
TRBJ1-3 TRBV27 - many CASSLYGASSGNTIYF TGTGCCAGCAGTTTATACGGCGCGAGCTCTGGAAACACCATATATTTT
TRBJ2-1 TRBV7-3 TRBD2 many CASSAGLAGGVSEQFF TGTGCCAGCAGCGCCGGACTAGCGGGGGGGGTTAGTGAGCAGTTCTTC
TRBJ2-3 TRBV6-2/TRBV6-3 - many CASSEGAVPNF TGTGCCAGCAGTGAAGGGGCAGTTCCTAATTTT
TRBJ2-1 TRBV2 TRBD2 many CASSASGGANEQFF TGTGCCAGCAGTGCTAGCGGGGGGGCCAATGAGCAGTTCTTC
TRBJ1-2 TRBV5-8 - - CASSFQAPLYGYTF TGTGCCAGCAGCTTCCAGGCCCCCCTCTATGGCTACACCTTC
TRBJ2-3 TRBV7-9 - many CASSLRGFPDTQYF TGTGCCAGCAGCTTACGGGGGTTCCCAGATACGCAGTATTTT
TRBJ1-2 TRBV19 - once CASINPGVANYGYTF TGTGCCAGTATTAACCCCGGGGTCGCTAACTATGGCTACACCTTC
TRBJ2-1 TRBV14 - many CASSRQLSSYNEQFF TGTGCCAGCAGCCGGCAGTTGAGCTCCTACAATGAGCAGTTCTTC
TRBJ1-1 TRBV7-8 - once CASSLLYSDTEAFF TGTGCCAGCAGCCTATTGTACAGTGACACTGAAGCTTTCTTT
TRBJ1-6 TRBV29-1 TRBD1 many CSVRDSTNSPLHF TGCAGCGTTAGGGACAGCACGAATTCACCCCTCCACTTT
TRBJ2-6 TRBV28 - - CASILQGGRSGANVLTF TGTGCCAGCATCCTACAGGGCGGTCGGTCCGGGGCCAACGTCCTGACTTTC
TRBJ2-5 TRBV29-1 - - CSVELRETQYF TGCAGCGTTGAACTGCGGGAGACCCAGTACTTC
TRBJ2-4 TRBV19 - many CASTSPGSGKNIQYF TGTGCCAGTACCTCCCCCGGCAGCGGGAAAAACATTCAGTACTTC
TRBJ1-5 TRBV7-9 - many CASSQAGGGNQPQHF TGTGCCAGCAGCCAAGCTGGTGGGGGCAATCAGCCCCAGCATTTT
TRBJ1-1 TRBV5-1 - many CASSLLGLLNGDTEAFF TGCGCCAGCAGCTTGCTAGGACTTTTGAATGGGGACACTGAAGCTTTCTTT